The source of this T cell receptor beta chain is a study of shared clonotypes between healthy human individuals. Study-level background: There were three CD4 naive, three CD4 memory, two CD8 naive and one CD8 memory plates per donor.

This clone was counted at least ten times. Genomic DNA belonging to each subset was distributed in equal measure over several immunoSEQ plates. Only in-frame clones appear in the TCRdb table, and some are missing; sequencing was by immunoSEQ multiplex PCR. Of roughly 1,100,000 clones detected, around 75% appear once; the ten largest clones hold approximately 1.5%. In germline, CDR1 is MNHEY, CDR2 SVGAGI. Trimming took 6 bases from V and 0 from J, leaving 8 bases between them. The CDR3 runs to 13 residues. The receptor was isolated from a man younger than 35 in good health. The chain carries TRBV6-5 and TRBJ1-1, with no clear D. The specimen sequenced was memory CD4+ T cells sorted from blood. Subset described: CD45RA-negative fraction. The CDR3 nucleotides are TGTGCCAGCAGGAACGGAATGAACACTGAAGCTTTCTTT. Translated, it gives CASRNGMNTEAFF.